This entry is about one T cell receptor beta chain. Its cognate antigen has yet to be identified. No base quality information exists; no much larger clone differs at one position. TCRbeta CDR3 regions were amplified from genomic DNA by means of the immunoSEQ Assay, a bias-controlled multiplex PCR. The authors' pipeline ran thus. The number of nucleated cells in each sample was estimated by amplification of reference gene primers within the assay. To quantify the absolute abundance of each unique TCRbeta CDR3 rearrangement, sequence reads were collapsed and filtered. For each sample, productive Simpson clonality was calculated by taking the square root of Simpson's diversity index across productive rearrangements. This immuneACCESS table, as held by TCRdb, lists in-frame sequences with V and J called but not all clones. Of the missing ones, under half trace to an unresolved V gene in checked studies; the others have no known cause. That table furnishes V, J and clone size, whereas the DNA furnished D and trimming. The sample table records 150,000 to 200,000 clones; roughly 87% of these occur just once. The top ten clonotypes cover roughly 1.2% of the sample.

Participants in the prospective study were enrolled through a virtual design, were aged roughly 18 to 100 years, and lived in approximately 25 United States geographic areas. Cohort assignment in the prospective study relied on participant-reported clinical history from a screening survey and a study questionnaire. Mobile phlebotomists in the prospective study collected whole blood, serum and a nasopharyngeal or oropharyngeal swab from every participant. Additional blood draws and questionnaires over an approximately two-month period could optionally be provided by prospective study participants. Before DNA extraction, prospective study blood samples were shipped either frozen or at room temperature. This sample was included in a study of blood T cell repertoires in COVID-19 (TCRdb year 2020). General notes on the study: Samples from collaborators originated in the United States, Italy and Spain and spanned both the acute and convalescent phases of COVID-19. The material from the prospective study consisted of cDNA or gDNA derived from T cells, B-cell-depleted T cells, or PBMCs. Subjects who had been exposed to COVID-19, were actively infected with it, or had recovered from it provided the deeply sampled blood TCRbeta repertoires that made up the dataset. The repertoires were made available in a free public database intended to serve as a resource for research on the immune response to SARS-CoV-2. Samples were obtained from the ongoing ImmuneRACE study (first 160 participants) and from roughly 1,300 subjects provided by 6 global collaborators. A de-identified subject ID, COVID-19 status, age in years and sex were almost always included in the sample metadata. Where available, HLA class I and class II types were taken from metadata supplied by the sample provider and were not determined by assay-based typing.

The junction carries 12 bases between V and J, which are trimmed by 6 bases and 1 base respectively. CDR1 MNHEY and CDR2 SMNVEV were looked up in the germline V gene (reference sequence). Including cysteine and phenylalanine, the CDR3 has 14 amino acids. Just the 42-base CDR3 DNA is kept, in frame starting at base 1. The research as a whole found: Clinical and demographic metadata were provided uncurated, with the amount varying by source and participant.

Sequenced material: PBMCs or T cells enriched from blood (not recorded which). This receptor was taken from a human donor with acute COVID-19. The donor label of this sample is uncertain. The chain employs TRBV27 and TRBJ1-1; the D region possibly corresponds to TRBD1 (6 bases align). This receptor has the CDR3 CASSHRAPNTEAFF. The nucleotide sequence reads as follows: TGTGCCAGCAGCCACAGGGCCCCGAACACTGAAGCTTTCTTT.